This entry lists 4 T cell receptor beta chains sequenced from one sample in a study of CD8+ T cells in alopecia areata. Once RNA had been extracted, it was reverse transcribed into cDNA to act as the sequencing template. Using immunoSEQ multiplex PCR, the repertoire was profiled, and TCRdb retains in-frame clones only, with some absent. This repertoire holds roughly 120,000 clones, and none appear only once. The sequencing sample was made of lesional skin. Receptors were obtained from a C3H/HeJ mouse with alopecia areata. This line is of MHC haplotype H2-k.

This clone was observed a handful of times. Any gene name here is a mouse gene name. The CDR3 end falls 4 residues outside the read, so it is completed with the germline J gene. The chain employs TRBV13-3 and TRBJ2-3; 8 bases fit TRBD2. Germline V lookup: CDR1 NNHDY, CDR2 SYVADS. The CDR3 loop spans 16 amino acids. V trimming: 1 base; J trimming: 0 bases; junction bases outside the gene matches: 4. CDR3 bases read: TGTGCCAGCAGTGATCCTGGGGGGCGAAGTGCAGAA. As protein: CASSDPGGRSAE. The full CDR3 reads CASSDPGGRSAETLYF.

Points on this clone: The gene symbols are mouse symbols. Coverage ceases 4 residues before the CDR3 finishes, and the germline J gene fills in the end. The sample contains more than one DNA sequence encoding this CDR3. This chain connects TRBV13-3 to TRBJ2-3; TRBD2 is a possible D gene (6 bases). The CDR3 extends over 16 amino acids. Between the trimmed V and J ends, which lost 0 bases and 1 base, there was a span of 12 bases. The V gene's germline CDR1 is NNHDY and CDR2 SYVADS. CDR3 DNA (partial): TGTGCCAGCAGTGATGCGGGGGGAGGGGGTGCAGAA. Protein: CASSDAGGGGAE. The whole CDR3 sequence reads CASSDAGGGGAETLYF.

About this clone: The gene names here belong to mouse. The read stops 4 residues short of the end of the CDR3; the missing end is completed from the germline J gene. The V gene is TRBV17, the J gene TRBJ2-1; 11 bases are shared with TRBD2. Trimming at V came to 3 bases and at J to 6 bases, leaving 4 bases not matched to a gene. Looked up from germline, CDR1 is MNHDT and CDR2 is YYDKIL. The CDR3 length is 15 residues. CDR3 sequence reads: CASSSEDWGVAEQFF. The sequenced CDR3 bases are TGTGCTAGCAGTAGTGAGGACTGGGGGGTTGCT.

Of note for this clone: The genes are named according to mouse. The read gets to within 4 residues of the CDR3 end, and the germline J gene fills in the rest. The chain recombines TRBV1 with TRBJ2-5; a possible D gene is TRBD2 (6 bases). The germline gives CDR1 NSQYPW, CDR2 LRSPGD (reference sequence). The CDR3 is made up of 15 amino acids. CDR3 bases read: TGCACCTGCAGTGCAGATATACTGGGTGAAGAC. This codes for CTCSADILGED. The CDR3 in full is CTCSADILGEDTQYF.